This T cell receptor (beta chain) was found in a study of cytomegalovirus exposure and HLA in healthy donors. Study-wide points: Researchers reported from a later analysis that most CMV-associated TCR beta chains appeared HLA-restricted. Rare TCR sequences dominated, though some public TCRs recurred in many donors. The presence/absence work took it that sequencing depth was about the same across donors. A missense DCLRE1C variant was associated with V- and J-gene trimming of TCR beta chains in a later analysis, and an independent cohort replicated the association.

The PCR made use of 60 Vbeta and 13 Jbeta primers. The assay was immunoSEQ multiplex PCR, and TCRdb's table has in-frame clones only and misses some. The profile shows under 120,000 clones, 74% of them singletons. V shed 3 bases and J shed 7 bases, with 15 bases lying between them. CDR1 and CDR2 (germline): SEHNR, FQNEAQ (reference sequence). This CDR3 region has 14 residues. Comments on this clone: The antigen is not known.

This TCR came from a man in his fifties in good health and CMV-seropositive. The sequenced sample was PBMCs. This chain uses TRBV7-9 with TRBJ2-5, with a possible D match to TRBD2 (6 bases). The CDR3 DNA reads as TGTGCCAGCAGCTTGGGGACTGAGTTGCGGACCCAGTACTTC. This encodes CASSLGTELRTQYF.